These 32 T cell receptor beta chains originate from one sample sequenced in a study of tumor-infiltrating lymphocytes in primary liver carcinoma. Each 20-30 mg portion of unsorted bulk tissue served as the source for co-extraction of RNA and DNA. Making TCR beta cDNA involved around 520 ng total RNA and a constant-region primer. Libraries for TCR beta were built through three nested multiplex PCR rounds, which together made up a slightly modified ARM-PCR procedure. Investigators reported that the first two PCR rounds, at roughly 11 cycles each, used TRBV1-TRBV30 forward primers with a C-beta reverse primer. TCRdb analysed the multiplex PCR reads with MiXCR anew, one entry per CDR3 protein. In the table there are about 120,000 distinct CDR3 sequences, about two thirds of which are singletons. The sequencing sample was made of tumor-adjacent normal liver tissue. Source of these receptors: a woman aged 60-75 years with primary liver carcinoma and hepatitis B virus infection.

The chain couples TRBV11-2 to TRBJ2-1; D ambiguous. V was shortened by 7 bases and J by 5 bases, with 6 bases between the two germline ends. The CDR3 runs 11 residues. Germline values: CDR1 SGHAT, CDR2 FQNNGV. CDR3 nucleotide sequence: TGTGCCAGCACCGCGAACAATGAGCAGTTCTTC. Translated: CASTANNEQFF.

This rearrangement joins TRBV10-2 to TRBJ2-3; 7 positions match TRBD2. The CDR3 totals 14 residues. V lost 8 bases to trimming and J lost 2 bases; unmatched junction nucleotides: 7. Per germline, CDR1 WSHSY and CDR2 SAAADI. The CDR3 reads CASEPSGDTDTQYF. DNA of the CDR3: TGCGCCAGCGAACCTAGCGGCGACACAGATACGCAGTATTTT.

This clonotype was counted ten times or more. This chain links TRBV29-1 with TRBJ2-1; 8 bases are shared with TRBD2. The germline CDR1 and CDR2 sequences are SQVTM and ANQGSEA. V shed 4 bases, J shed 6 bases, and the junction held 8 bases outside the gene matches. This CDR3 spans 14 amino acids. CDR3 loop: CSVGGGLDVNEQFF. Here the CDR3 DNA reads TGCAGCGTTGGGGGGGGACTAGACGTCAATGAGCAGTTCTTC.

Points on this clonotype: Germline is not matched at one junction end, which may reflect a read error. V usage is TRBV11-2 and J usage is TRBJ2-3; D is uncertain. The CDR3 covers 15 residues. Germline assignment: CDR1 SGHAT and CDR2 FQNNGV. CDR3 residues: CASRPSATYTDTQYF. The CDR3 DNA reads as TGTGCCAGCAGGCCCTCTGCGACTTACACAGACACGCAGTATTTT.

This clonotype was detected once. At one end, the junction sequence differs from germline, possibly due to a read error. The chain couples TRBV11-2 to TRBJ2-2; 7 nucleotides line up with TRBD1. Germline V gene sequence: CDR1 SGHAT, CDR2 FQNNGV. The CDR3 covers 15 residues. CDR3 sequence: CASNPDRANIGELSF. As DNA, the CDR3 is TGTGCCAGCAACCCTGACAGGGCGAACATCGGGGAGCTGTCTTTT.

Worth noting for this clonotype: One end of the junction fails to match germline, which may point to a read error. This rearrangement joins TRBV28 to TRBJ2-1; D is unresolved. This CDR3 is 12 amino acids long. Germline values: CDR1 MDHEN, CDR2 SYDVKM. The CDR3 DNA sequence: TGTGTCAGCAGTTTACCAGCGCCTGCGCAGTTCTTC. Amino acids: CVSSLPAPAQFF.

This clonotype was seen a few times. The rearrangement uses TRBV19 and TRBJ2-2; maybe TRBD1 (5 bases). The V and J ends lost 4 bases and 1 base respectively, with 13 bases between them. CDR1 is LNHDA and CDR2 is SQIVND in the germline V gene (reference sequence). This CDR3 spans 16 amino acids. The CDR3 DNA is TGTGCCAGTAGTAAGGGAAAACAGGAGAACACCGGGGAGCTGTTTTTT. Amino acid sequence: CASSKGKQENTGELFF.

This clonotype was seen a few times. This could be a read error, since a much larger clone is one nucleotide away. The rearrangement links TRBV5-1 to TRBJ2-1; 7 bases are a match to TRBD2. Germline V gene data show CDR1 as SGHRS and CDR2 as YFSETQ. The CDR3 covers 16 residues. CDR3 DNA sequence: TGCGCCAGCAGCTTGGGTAGCGGGTCGTCCTACAATGAGCTGTTCTTC. As protein: CASSLGSGSSYNELFF.

This sequence joins TRBV29-1 and TRBJ2-1, with 10 bases fitting TRBD2. The CDR3 totals 16 residues. The J segment lost 7 bases and the V segment lost 6 bases, leaving 15 bases of the junction unmatched. Per the germline V gene, CDR1 is SQVTM and CDR2 is ANQGSEA. The CDR3 DNA is TGCAGCGTGGTGAGGACTAGCGGAAATCACGGGAATGAGCAGTTCTTC. As protein: CSVVRTSGNHGNEQFF.

This clonotype occurred many times. Germline is not matched at one junction end, which may reflect a read error. This rearrangement joins TRBV6-5 to TRBJ2-7; D call uncertain. The CDR3 has 14 residues. Germline V gives CDR1 MNHEY, CDR2 SVGAGI. The CDR3 spells CAGSYQRQSYEQYF. Here the CDR3 DNA reads TGTGCCGGCAGTTACCAGAGGCAGAGCTACGAGCAGTACTTC.

In regard to this clonotype: One junction end disagrees with the germline gene, perhaps due to a read error. The DNA for the CDR3 is TGTGCCATCAGCACACATCAGCACGGACACCTTCGCTTTTGGGACTATGAAGCTTTCTTT. It codes for CAISTHQHGHLRFWDYEAFF. The chain carries TRBV11-2 and TRBJ1-1, with D tentatively TRBD1 (5 bases). Germline V gives CDR1 SGHAT, CDR2 FQNNGV. The CDR3 loop spans 20 amino acids.

This clonotype appeared a single time. An end of the junction differs from the germline gene, which may be a read error. The rearrangement links TRBV6-5 to TRBJ2-7; TRBD2 matches at 11 bases. This CDR3 region has 15 residues. Germline assignment: CDR1 MNHEY and CDR2 SVGAGI. The CDR3 spells CGSSLTSGSSYEQYF. For the CDR3, the DNA is TGTGGCAGCAGTTTAACTAGCGGGAGCTCCTACGAGCAGTACTTC.

This chain links TRBV9 with TRBJ1-2, with unresolved D. Trimming left V 0 bases short and J 4 bases short, with 16 bases between. From germline, CDR1 is SGDLS and CDR2 YYNGEE. The CDR3 is made up of 16 amino acids. CDR3 coding DNA: TGTGCCAGCAGCGTAGATCCCGGGTGTACTGCCTATGGCTACACCTTC. Translation: CASSVDPGCTAYGYTF.

This clonotype was observed at least ten times. The chain links TRBV28 to TRBJ2-2; 7 positions agree with TRBD1. CDR1 and CDR2 from the germline V gene are MDHEN and SYDVKM. The CDR3 runs 15 residues. The V segment lost 6 bases and the J segment 1 base; nucleotides outside the gene matches: 5. CDR3 protein: CASSTGTENTGELFF. CDR3 in DNA: TGTGCCAGCAGCACCGGGACAGAGAACACCGGGGAGCTGTTTTTT.

Comment on this clonotype: At one end the junction does not follow the germline gene, possibly because of a read error. The chain recombines TRBV28 with TRBJ1-4; 9 nucleotides agree with TRBD1. The CDR3 is 15 amino acids. Germline V gene lookup returns CDR1 MDHEN and CDR2 SYDVKM. CDR3 protein: CAGSEQTGGTEKLFF. CDR3 coding DNA: TGTGCCGGCAGTGAACAGACAGGGGGGACCGAAAAACTGTTTTTT.

As concerns this clonotype: A read error is possible here, since a much larger clone lies one base away. The chain combines TRBV11-2 with TRBJ1-1, with a weak D call TRBD1 (5 bases). CDR1 is SGHAT, CDR2 FQNNGV, per germline. The CDR3 loop spans 13 amino acids. The DNA of the CDR3 is TGTGCCAGCAGCCTTCACGGTGGGACTGATGCTTTCTTT. Protein product: CASSLHGGTDAFF.

The rearrangement links TRBV30 to TRBJ2-4; D possibly corresponds to TRBD1 (6 bases). Germline loops: CDR1 GTSNPN, CDR2 SVGIG (reference sequence). The CDR3 runs 15 residues. V lost 0 bases and J 3 bases, leaving 12 bases between the germline ends. The CDR3 DNA follows: TGTGCCTGGAGTGTTGGGGGCCTAGTCAAAAACATTCAGTACTTC. Translation gives CAWSVGGLVKNIQYF.

With regard to this clonotype: Germline and junction disagree at one end, which may indicate a read error. The J gene is TRBJ2-7, the V gene TRBV6-5, with 7 positions matching TRBD1. There are 14 residues in the CDR3. Germline V gene sequence: CDR1 MNHEY, CDR2 SVGAGI. The CDR3 loop is CASSSTGDRNEQYF. Written as DNA, the CDR3 is TGTGCCAGCAGTTCAACAGGGGATCGCAACGAGCAATACTTC.

In the case of this clonotype: A much bigger clone sits one base away, suggesting this may be a read error. The V and J genes are TRBV28 and TRBJ2-6; tentative D call: TRBD2 (6 bases). The CDR3 covers 15 residues. Germline assignment: CDR1 MDHEN and CDR2 SYDVKM. Trimming removed 7 bases at V and 1 base at J, with 11 bases between. CDR3 coding DNA: TGTGCCAGCACGCGGGGAGGATCTGGGGCCAACGTCCTGACTTTC. It codes for CASTRGGSGANVLTF.

In regard to this clonotype: One end of the junction is discordant with germline, which a read error may explain. The rearrangement uses TRBV14 and TRBJ1-1; D not certain. CDR1 is SGHDN, CDR2 FVKESK, per germline. CDR3 length equals 13 residues. CDR3 in DNA: TGTGCCAGCAGCCCGTCTCGGAACGCTGATGCTTTCTTT. Residues: CASSPSRNADAFF.

With respect to this clonotype: Germline and junction disagree at one end, which may indicate a read error. This chain joins TRBV11-2 and TRBJ2-3; 11 nucleotides match TRBD1. Germline CDR1 SGHAT, CDR2 FQNNGV. The CDR3 is 14 residues long. CDR3 DNA sequence: TGCGTCAGCACGGCCGGGACAGGGGGGCATGCGCAGTATTTT. It translates to CVSTAGTGGHAQYF.

In this sample, this clonotype turned up once. The junction differs from germline at one of its ends, possibly a read error. V usage is TRBV11-2 and J usage is TRBJ2-7, with a possible D match to TRBD1 (5 bases). The CDR3 contains 15 residues. The germline gives CDR1 SGHAT, CDR2 FQNNGV. The CDR3 loop is CVSSFNATTGYEQYF. In DNA form, the CDR3 reads TGTGTCAGCAGCTTTAATGCTACTACAGGCTACGAGCAGTACTTC.

This chain links TRBV4-1 with TRBJ1-1; no reliable D call. Germline CDR1 and CDR2: MGHRA and YSYEKL. There are 16 residues in the CDR3. V was shortened by 0 bases and J by 0 bases, with 11 bases between the two germline ends. The CDR3 bases are TGCGCCAGCAGCCAAGATGAGCAGCCCATGAACACTGAAGCTTTCTTT. This gives the protein CASSQDEQPMNTEAFF.

The CDR3 here is CANRPGTGLRETQYF. CDR3 nucleotide sequence: TGTGCTAACAGGCCCGGGACAGGGCTGAGGGAGACCCAGTACTTC. This rearrangement joins TRBV12-3 or TRBV12-4 to TRBJ2-5; 9 bases align to TRBD1. The CDR3 extends over 15 amino acids.

This clonotype has just a few counts. The rearrangement joins TRBV6-6 to TRBJ1-1, with a tentative D call TRBD1 (6 bases). The germline CDR1 and CDR2 sequences are MNHNY and SVGAGI (reference sequence). Trimming left V 6 bases short and J 7 bases short, with 18 bases between. The CDR3 contains 14 residues. CDR3 loop: CASSRGGHGIEAFF. DNA for the CDR3: TGTGCCAGCAGCAGGGGAGGGCATGGGATTGAAGCTTTCTTT.

This chain uses TRBV5-5 with TRBJ1-4; D is undetermined. Germline loops: CDR1 SGHKS, CDR2 YYEKEE (reference sequence). The CDR3 has 13 amino acids. DNA of the CDR3: TGTACTAGCCGGGAAGGGCTTTGGGAAAAACTGTTTTTT. Its translation: CTSREGLWEKLFF.

This clonotype occurred a few times. V is TRBV2 and J is TRBJ2-1; no clear D. CDR1 and CDR2 (germline): SNHLY, FYNNEI. This CDR3 has 16 amino acids. The germline V and J ends were trimmed by 6 bases and 0 bases, with 15 bases remaining between them. The CDR3 here is CASSVTEPSSYNEQFF. The CDR3 region has the DNA TGTGCCAGCAGCGTGACTGAACCGAGCTCCTACAATGAGCAGTTCTTC.

Details on this clonotype: The CDR3 does not end in the conserved phenylalanine or tryptophan, so this is likely a read error. The chain couples TRBV6-1 to TRBJ2-7, with a possible D match to TRBD2 (6 bases). V was pared by 6 bases and J by 3 bases, with 15 bases between. The CDR3 runs to 14 residues. Germline V CDR1 and CDR2: MNHNS, SASEGT. In nucleotides, the CDR3 is TGTGCCAGCAGCGTCCGGGACTCCTGCTACGAGCAGTACATC. This translates into CASSVRDSCYEQYI.

Comments on this clonotype: The conserved final phenylalanine or tryptophan is absent from the CDR3, which likely points to a read error. The V gene is TRBV5-6, the J gene TRBJ2-7, with TRBD2 identical over 10 bases. This CDR3 has 16 residues. Germline CDR1 reads SGHDT; CDR2 reads YYEEEE. The trim removed 4 bases at V and 2 bases at J, leaving 9 bases unmatched. This CDR3 is CASSVTSGLYPYEQYL. CDR3 coding DNA: TGTGCCAGCAGCGTGACTAGCGGGTTGTACCCCTACGAGCAGTACCTC.

In regard to this clonotype: A junction boundary mismatches the germline segment, possibly from a read error. V is TRBV11-2 and J is TRBJ2-3; the D gene is possibly TRBD2 (5 bases). There are 15 residues in the CDR3. Germline assignment: CDR1 SGHAT and CDR2 FQNNGV. DNA of the CDR3: TGTGCCAGCAGGCCCTCTGCGGCTAGCACAAATACGCAATATTTT. Translated: CASRPSAASTNTQYF.

Points on this clonotype: This may arise from a read error, as a much more abundant clone is one base away. This chain links TRBV5-1 with TRBJ2-1; no definite D call. This CDR3 is 14 amino acids long. Germline V lookup: CDR1 SGHRS, CDR2 YFSETQ. CDR3 in amino acids: CASSLDTLYDEQFF. DNA of the CDR3: TGCGCCAGCAGCTTGGACACCCTCTACGATGAGCAGTTCTTC.

The chain employs TRBV2 and TRBJ1-5; D is ambiguous. Germline CDR1 is SNHLY and CDR2 is FYNNEI. The ends were cut back, 4 bases at V and 0 bases at J, with 13 bases in the middle. The CDR3 consists of 16 residues. This CDR3 is CASSVEGIYSNQPQHF. CDR3 DNA sequence: TGTGCCAGCAGTGTGGAGGGAATTTATAGCAATCAGCCCCAGCATTTT.